These 6 T cell receptor beta chains were all obtained from the same sample, sequenced in a study of blood T cells in healthy people across ages. Through a sample-barcoded 5' primer and a J-beta primer mix, a second PCR was run for about 6 to 11 cycles. TCRdb redid the calling of the 5' RACE reads with MiXCR, one entry per CDR3 protein. Among about 1.4 million distinct CDR3 sequences listed, around 59% were seen once. The specimen sequenced was blood. These receptors all stem from a man younger than 35 in good health.

The chain couples TRBV20-1 to TRBJ2-6; 7 bases align to TRBD2. V gave up 5 bases and J gave up 0 bases; unmatched junction bases: 4. CDR3 size: 15 residues. The V gene's germline CDR1 is DFQATT and CDR2 SNEGSKA (reference sequence). CDR3 bases: TGCAGTGCTCGCCAGCGGGGCTCTGGGGCCAACGTCCTGACTTTC. As protein: CSARQRGSGANVLTF.

The rearrangement joins TRBV6-2 or TRBV6-3 to TRBJ2-1, with D possibly TRBD2 on 6 matching bases. The J call may be incorrect, as the DNA end agrees better with TRBJ2-7. In germline, CDR1 is MNHEY, CDR2 SVGEGT. The CDR3 is 16 amino acids. CDR3 nucleotides: TGTGCCAGCAGCCCCCTTGCGGGGAGCTCCTACAATGAGCAGTACTTC. Residues: CASSPLAGSSYNEQYF.

J is TRBJ1-5 and V is TRBV6-1; TRBD1 is a possible D gene (5 bases). Germline V gene sequence: CDR1 MNHNS, CDR2 SASEGT. The CDR3 has 14 residues. The ends were cut back, 3 bases at V and 10 bases at J, with 16 bases in the middle. CDR3 in amino acids: CASSDTGTLLPQHF. The DNA for the CDR3 is TGTGCCAGCAGTGACACAGGAACCTTGCTTCCCCAGCATTTT.

The chain combines TRBV2 with TRBJ2-7, with D uncertain. The assigned J gene may be wrong: the sequence end matches TRBJ2-5 better. Germline loops: CDR1 SNHLY, CDR2 FYNNEI. The CDR3 has 15 residues. The CDR3 bases are TGTGCCAGCAGTGTTCCCGCATTTTCTAAGATGACCCAGTACTTC. Protein sequence: CASSVPAFSKMTQYF.

On this clonotype itself: Its ends do not fully match the called genes, so a read error is possible. This rearrangement joins TRBV3-1 to TRBJ1-2; the match to TRBD1 covers 8 bases. The CDR3 has 15 amino acids. Germline V CDR1 and CDR2: LGHDT, YNNKEL (reference sequence). The CDR3 DNA is TGTGCCAGCAGCAAAGACATGGGACAGGCTCATGGCTACACCTTC. Translating gives CASSKDMGQAHGYTF.

Worth noting for this clonotype: A junction end diverges from the germline sequence, so it may reflect a read error. The V call is TRBV3-1, the J call TRBJ2-2; TRBD1 agrees at 7 bases. The length of the CDR3 is 14 residues. CDR1 is LGHDT, CDR2 YNNKEL, per germline (reference sequence). The CDR3 loop is CSSRDRWGTGELFF. CDR3 in DNA: TGTTCCAGCCGGGACAGATGGGGCACCGGGGAGCTGTTTTTT.